A single sample gave rise to the 14 T cell receptor beta chains below, sequenced in a study of shared clonotypes between healthy human individuals. Using immunoSEQ multiplex PCR, the repertoire was profiled, and TCRdb retains in-frame clones only, with some absent. The sample has 2,500,000 or so clones; 90% to 95% are singletons. Material: naive CD4+ T cells sorted from blood. As to subset: CD45RA+ positively selected. These receptors originate from a man aged 18-30 years in good health.

The rearrangement joins TRBV11-3 to TRBJ2-5; 11 bases align to TRBD2. The junction had 6 bases not matched to a gene; V was cut back by 0 bases and J by 0 bases. The CDR3 covers 18 residues. Germline V gives CDR1 SGHNT, CDR2 YENEEA. The CDR3, as DNA: TGTGCCAGCAGCTTAGATCGGAGACTAGCGGGGCACCAAGAGACCCAGTACTTC. This gives the protein CASSLDRRLAGHQETQYF.

This chain links TRBV19 with TRBJ2-3; tentatively, D is TRBD2 (5 bases). Trimming removed 5 bases from V and 5 bases from J, with 14 bases in between. The CDR3 is 14 amino acids. The germline V gene has CDR1 LNHDA and CDR2 SQIVND (reference sequence). The CDR3 DNA reads TGTGCCAGTAGTCGACTACTCCCCGGAGATACGCAGTATTTT. Its protein product is CASSRLLPGDTQYF.

This rearrangement joins TRBV18 to TRBJ1-1; D is unresolved. The CDR3 length is 19 residues. From germline, CDR1 is KGHSH and CDR2 LQKENI. Between the trimmed V and J ends, which lost 2 bases and 1 base, there was a span of 23 bases. The CDR3 region has the DNA TGTGCCAGCTCACCAGTGACAACCATTCCGATTAATACGAACACTGAAGCTTTCTTT. It is translated as CASSPVTTIPINTNTEAFF.

The chain combines TRBV11-1 with TRBJ2-1; 7 nucleotides agree with TRBD2. V shed 3 bases, J shed 4 bases, and the junction held 6 bases outside the gene matches. The CDR3 is 15 amino acids. Germline lookup yields CDR1 SGHAT and CDR2 FQDESV (reference sequence). The CDR3 DNA is TGTGCCAGCAGCTTCTCGGGGGGAACTTACAATGAGCAGTTCTTC. Translated: CASSFSGGTYNEQFF. Supplemented by reference TRBV11-1 and TRBJ2-1, the full variable domain reads EAEVAQSPRYKITEKSQAVAFWCDPISGHATLYWYRQILGQGPELLVQFQDESVVDDSQLPKDRFSAERLKGVDSTLKIQPAELGDSAMYLCASSFSGGTYNEQFFGPGTRLTVL.

This sequence joins TRBV7-2 and TRBJ2-1; maybe TRBD1 (5 bases). Germline lookup yields CDR1 SGHTA and CDR2 FQGNSA. V shed 4 bases and J shed 6 bases, with 16 bases lying between them. The CDR3 runs to 15 residues. The CDR3 region is CASSSTERGVNEQFF. Here the CDR3 DNA reads TGTGCCAGCAGCTCGACAGAGAGAGGCGTCAATGAGCAGTTCTTC.

The V gene is TRBV6-1, the J gene TRBJ2-1; possible D gene TRBD2, 6 bases. The CDR3 spans 14 residues. The germline V gene has CDR1 MNHNS and CDR2 SASEGT. The germline V and J ends were trimmed by 7 bases and 6 bases, with 16 bases remaining between them. The CDR3 region has the DNA TGTGCCAGCACCCCGGGACTTTTGGGCAATGAGCAGTTCTTC. This codes for CASTPGLLGNEQFF.

The rearrangement joins TRBV2 to TRBJ2-2, with a weak D call TRBD2 (6 bases). The CDR3 has 14 amino acids. Per the germline V gene, CDR1 is SNHLY and CDR2 is FYNNEI. V lost 8 bases, J lost 7 bases, and 17 bases lay in between. The CDR3 DNA follows: TGTGCCAGCGGGAGGTTGGGGGTTGGCGGGGAGCTGTTTTTT. This sequence encodes CASGRLGVGGELFF. The full variable domain, in which reference TRBV2 and TRBJ2-2 provide the parts outside the CDR3, is EPEVTQTPSHQVTQMGQEVILRCVPISNHLYFYWYRQILGQKVEFLVSFYNNEISEKSEIFDDQFSVERPDGSNFTLKIRSTKLEDSAMYFCASGRLGVGGELFFGEGSRLTVL.

This chain joins TRBV6-1 and TRBJ2-1; 12 bases line up with TRBD2. Germline CDR1 MNHNS, CDR2 SASEGT. This CDR3 has 15 residues. Losses at the gene ends were 6 bases for V and 6 bases for J; bases not matched to a gene: 6. The CDR3 sequence is CASRLLAGGGNEQFF. In DNA, the CDR3 is TGTGCCAGCAGGTTACTAGCGGGAGGCGGCAATGAGCAGTTCTTC.

The rearrangement uses TRBV28 and TRBJ1-4; tentatively, D is TRBD1 (5 bases). The CDR3 extends over 13 amino acids. V lost 5 bases and J lost 8, with 12 bases in between. Germline V CDR1 and CDR2: MDHEN, SYDVKM. The DNA of the CDR3 is TGTGCCAGCAGTAGTGGAGGGGTCGAAAAACTGTTTTTT. The encoded protein is CASSSGGVEKLFF.

This rearrangement joins TRBV5-1 to TRBJ2-2, with TRBD1 matching 8 bases. CDR1 is SGHRS and CDR2 is YFSETQ in the germline V gene. V was pared by 4 bases and J by 2 bases, with 7 bases of the junction left unmatched. This CDR3 contains 16 residues. The CDR3 reads CASSHRQGINTGELFF. CDR3 nucleotides: TGCGCCAGCAGCCACCGACAGGGGATAAACACCGGGGAGCTGTTTTTT.

The chain carries TRBV10-3 and TRBJ2-3; D tentatively fits TRBD1 or TRBD2 (5 bases each). The CDR3 runs 13 residues. V shed 8 bases and J shed 5 bases, with 14 bases lying between them. Germline CDR1 and CDR2: ENHRY and SYGVKD. The DNA for the CDR3 is TGTGCCATCCGGAGAGGGGTACGAGATACGCAGTATTTT. It specifies CAIRRGVRDTQYF.

J is TRBJ1-4 and V is TRBV15; possibly TRBD1 for D (5 bases). The germline V and J ends were trimmed by 0 bases and 6 bases, with 17 bases remaining between them. There are 17 residues in the CDR3. Germline CDR1 LNHNV, CDR2 YYDKDF (reference sequence). CDR3 in amino acids: CATSRDGRGHIYEKLFF. CDR3 DNA sequence: TGTGCCACCAGCAGAGATGGACGGGGCCATATATATGAAAAACTGTTTTTT.

This rearrangement joins TRBV5-6 to TRBJ2-3; TRBD1 is a possible D gene (5 bases). The germline V gene encodes CDR1 SGHDT and CDR2 YYEEEE. The V and J ends lost 4 bases and 3 bases respectively, with 12 bases between them. The length of the CDR3 is 14 residues. CDR3 sequence reads: CASSGKKGTDTQYF. The CDR3, as DNA: TGTGCCAGCAGCGGAAAGAAGGGGACAGATACGCAGTATTTT.

V and J are TRBV7-8 and TRBJ2-7; a possible D gene is TRBD2 (6 bases). The germline V gene has CDR1 SGHVS and CDR2 FQNEAQ. Trimming removed 10 bases from V and 3 bases from J, with 13 bases in between. This CDR3 is built from 12 residues. In nucleotides, the CDR3 is TGTGCCACTGGGTTGGGGGGCTACGAGCAGTACTTC. Translated: CATGLGGYEQYF.